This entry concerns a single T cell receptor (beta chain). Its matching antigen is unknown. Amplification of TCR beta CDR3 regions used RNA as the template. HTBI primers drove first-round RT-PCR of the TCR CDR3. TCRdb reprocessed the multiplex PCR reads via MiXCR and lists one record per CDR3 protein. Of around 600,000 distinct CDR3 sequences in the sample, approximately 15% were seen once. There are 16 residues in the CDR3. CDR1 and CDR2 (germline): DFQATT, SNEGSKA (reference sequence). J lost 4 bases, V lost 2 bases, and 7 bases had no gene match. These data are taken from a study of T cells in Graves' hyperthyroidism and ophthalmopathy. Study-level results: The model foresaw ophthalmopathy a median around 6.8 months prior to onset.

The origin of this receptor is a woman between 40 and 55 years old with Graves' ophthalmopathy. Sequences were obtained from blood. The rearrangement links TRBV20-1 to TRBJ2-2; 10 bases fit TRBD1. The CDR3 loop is CSARQTGGFGTGELFF. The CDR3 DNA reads TGCAGTGCTAGACAGACAGGGGGCTTCGGCACCGGGGAGCTGTTTTTT.